The rows below give T cell receptor beta chains drawn from one sample of a study of T cell responses to AZD1222 COVID-19 vaccine. The table came from immunoSEQ multiplex PCR; TCRdb's copy has only in-frame clones and leaves some out. The sample contains 90,000 to 110,000 clones, 70% to 90% of which appear only once. The sequenced sample was peripheral blood, obtained 28 days after the second AZD1222 dose. The receptors come from an adult who received the AZD1222 COVID-19 vaccine. The CDR3 runs from the conserved cysteine through the conserved F or W. D genes are given only for firm matches. The size entry is marked missing in some rows and otherwise reads once, few, many or a size class.

D	V	size	J	DNA	CDR3
TRBD2	TRBV27	-	TRBJ2-5	TGTGCCAGCACCTACAGTACGGGAGGGGGGTTGGAGACCCAGTACTTC	CASTYSTGGGLETQYF
-	TRBV18	-	TRBJ2-2	TGTGCCAGCTCCCCAGTCACGAACACCGGGGAGCTGTTTTTT	CASSPVTNTGELFF
-	TRBV7-9	-	TRBJ1-5	TGTGCCAGCAGCTTAGGGGATCAGCCCCAGCATTTT	CASSLGDQPQHF
-	TRBV7-6	-	TRBJ2-2	TGTGCCAGCCGTAACAACAGGGGAGGAACCGGGGAGCTGTTTTTT	CASRNNRGGTGELFF
-	TRBV7-3	-	TRBJ2-2	TGTGCCAGCAAGACCCCGAACACCGGGGAGCTGTTTTTT	CASKTPNTGELFF
-	TRBV29-1	-	TRBJ2-2	TGCAGCGTAGCTAAGGGGGGATTCACCGGGGAGCTGTTTTTT	CSVAKGGFTGELFF
TRBD1	TRBV7-9	-	TRBJ2-5	TGTGCCAGCAGCTTAGTCTTCGACAGGGGGGAGACCCAGTACTTC	CASSLVFDRGETQYF
-	TRBV29-1	-	TRBJ2-5	TGCAGCGTTGCCGGCGTGGCCCAGTACTTC	CSVAGVAQYF
TRBD2	TRBV4-3	-	TRBJ2-7	TGCGCCAGCAGCCAATTGGTTAGCGGGACCTACGAGCAGTACTTC	CASSQLVSGTYEQYF
TRBD1	TRBV29-1	-	TRBJ1-2	TGCAGCGTACAGGGGCTAAGGGATGGCTACACCTTC	CSVQGLRDGYTF
-	TRBV21-1	-	TRBJ2-5	TGTGCCAGCAGTTCCCGGGACGCCCTGGGGGAGACCCAGTACTTC	CASSSRDALGETQYF
-	TRBV6-6	-	TRBJ1-1	TGTGCCAGCAGCCTCCCCGGGGCTGGTTCGAACACTGAAGCTTTCTTT	CASSLPGAGSNTEAFF
-	TRBV5-1	-	TRBJ2-3	TGCGCCAGCAGCCTAGACAGAGCCACAGATACGCAGTATTTT	CASSLDRATDTQYF
-	TRBV24-1	-	TRBJ1-2	TGTGCCACCGGTGAACGGGGTGGAATCCTAACCTTC	CATGERGGILTF
TRBD1	TRBV3-1/TRBV3-2	-	TRBJ2-6	TGTGCCAGCAGTGATATCCGTGGGACAGGGTTCTCTGGGGCCAACGTCCTGACTTTC	CASSDIRGTGFSGANVLTF
TRBD2	TRBV11-3	-	TRBJ2-5	TGTGCCAGCAGCTCGGGACTAGCGGGGGGGCAATATCAAGAGACCCAGTACTTC	CASSSGLAGGQYQETQYF
-	TRBV5-6	-	TRBJ1-6	TGTGCCAGCAGCGCCCCCGGGGAATATAATTCACCCCTCCACTTT	CASSAPGEYNSPLHF
TRBD1	TRBV9	-	TRBJ2-5	TGTGCCAGCAGCGTAGGGGACAGGGCACAAGAGACCCAGTACTTC	CASSVGDRAQETQYF
-	TRBV28	few	TRBJ2-1	TGTGCCAGCAGTTTAATCAATGGGGGAAACAATGAGCAGTTCTTC	CASSLINGGNNEQFF
-	TRBV7-3	-	TRBJ2-3	TGTGCCAGCAGCCCCCAAAGTGGGGATACGCAGTATTTT	CASSPQSGDTQYF
-	TRBV11-2	-	TRBJ2-1	TGTGCCAGCAGCCCCGGCAGCTACAATGAGCAGTTCTTC	CASSPGSYNEQFF
-	TRBV5-5	-	TRBJ1-4	TGTGCCAGCAGCTTGGAGGCGGGGGATGAAAAACTGTTTTTT	CASSLEAGDEKLFF
TRBD1	TRBV29-1	-	TRBJ2-7	TGCAGCGCAACCGGGACAGGGTTCTACGAGCAGTACTTC	CSATGTGFYEQYF
TRBD1	TRBV7-3	-	TRBJ2-5	TGTGCCAGCAGCTCCGGGACAGGGAAGAGAGAGACCCAGTACTTC	CASSSGTGKRETQYF
TRBD1	TRBV28	-	TRBJ2-7	TGTGCCAGCAGACAGGGGCCACAATACTACGAGCAGTACTTC	CASRQGPQYYEQYF
TRBD1	TRBV10-3	-	TRBJ1-3	TGTGCCATCAGTGCTGACAGGGTTGGAAACACCATATATTTT	CAISADRVGNTIYF
-	TRBV6-5	-	TRBJ1-4	TGTGCCAGCAGAGCGGGGGGCGTGAAGGAAAAACTGTTTTTT	CASRAGGVKEKLFF
-	TRBV15	-	TRBJ1-3	TGTGCCACCAGAAAAACACCCAGGGACCGAATAAACTCTGGAAACACCATATATTTT	CATRKTPRDRINSGNTIYF
-	TRBV27	-	TRBJ2-1	TGTGCCAGCAGTCCCTCGTTGGAGGGCTACAATGAGCAGTTCTTC	CASSPSLEGYNEQFF
TRBD2	TRBV2	few	TRBJ2-1	TGTGCCAGCAGTGAAGCGCAACTTAGCGGGGGGACATACAATGAGCAGTTCTTC	CASSEAQLSGGTYNEQFF
-	TRBV6-5	-	TRBJ1-1	TGTGCCAGCAGTTACTCAGCGGGTGAAGCTTTCTTT	CASSYSAGEAFF
-	TRBV30	-	TRBJ2-2	TGTGCCTGGAGTAGGGCCGGGGAGCTGTTTTTT	CAWSRAGELFF
-	TRBV27	-	TRBJ2-7	TGTGCCAGCAGTTTTGTCGGCGCCTCCTACGAGCAGTACTTC	CASSFVGASYEQYF
-	TRBV7-9	-	TRBJ2-2	TGTGCCAGCAGCCCCAACGGCGGGTTTCCCGGGGAGCTGTTTTTT	CASSPNGGFPGELFF
-	TRBV4-1	-	TRBJ1-2	TGCGCCAGCAGCCAAGATGGGGGGGGTGGCTATGGCTACACCTTC	CASSQDGGGGYGYTF
TRBD2	TRBV4-2	-	TRBJ2-7	TGTGCCAGCAGCCAAGATCTCCTAGCGGGAGGGCCTCAAGCCGAGCAGTACTTC	CASSQDLLAGGPQAEQYF
-	TRBV6-1	-	TRBJ1-1	TGTGCCAGCAGTGAAGTTGAGAACACTGAAGCTTTCTTT	CASSEVENTEAFF
TRBD1	TRBV5-4	-	TRBJ2-7	TGTGCCAGCAGCTTGGGGGGACAGGGTCTCAACGAGCAGTACTTC	CASSLGGQGLNEQYF
TRBD2	TRBV7-3	-	TRBJ2-7	TGTGCCAGCAGCGTCACGGGACTAGCCTTCGACGAGCAGTACTTC	CASSVTGLAFDEQYF
-	TRBV19	few	TRBJ1-2	TGTGCCAGTAGTCCCGAAGGGAGACGGCATGGCTACACCTTC	CASSPEGRRHGYTF
-	TRBV5-1	-	TRBJ1-1	TGCGCCAGCAGCCTGAAAGGCGGCACTGAAGCTTTCTTT	CASSLKGGTEAFF
-	TRBV28	-	TRBJ1-2	TGTGCCAGCAGCCTGGGCCGACCGCCATATGGCTACACCTTC	CASSLGRPPYGYTF
-	TRBV6-2/TRBV6-3	-	TRBJ1-1	TGTGCCAGCAGTTCCCGGGACGACGCGAGGATGAACACTGAAGCTTTCTTT	CASSSRDDARMNTEAFF
-	TRBV2	-	TRBJ1-1	TGTGCCAGCAGACAATATGGACTGCTGAACACTGAAGCTTTCTTT	CASRQYGLLNTEAFF
-	TRBV7-2	-	TRBJ2-1	TGTGCCAGCAACCCCTCCACCGATCCGCAGTTCTTC	CASNPSTDPQFF
-	TRBV6-2/TRBV6-3	-	TRBJ1-5	TGTGCCAGCAGTTCCCCGCCCGGCAGGGCACACAATCAGCCCCAGCATTTT	CASSSPPGRAHNQPQHF
-	TRBV15	-	TRBJ1-1	TGTGCCACCAGCAGAGGACTACAGGGCACTGAAGCTTTCTTT	CATSRGLQGTEAFF
TRBD1	TRBV19	-	TRBJ1-5	TGTGCCAGTGACCGACCGGGACAGGGGGTTACCCAGCATTTT	CASDRPGQGVTQHF
TRBD1	TRBV19	-	TRBJ2-5	TGTGCCAGTAGTACGGGACAGGGCCAAGAGACCCAGTACTTC	CASSTGQGQETQYF
TRBD2	TRBV5-1	-	TRBJ2-1	TGCGCCAGCAGCCCCTGGCTAGCGGCAGACAATGAGCAGTTCTTC	CASSPWLAADNEQFF
TRBD1	TRBV19	once	TRBJ1-4	TGTGCCAGTAGTATATTGACAGGGCTCAATGAAAAACTGTTTTTT	CASSILTGLNEKLFF
TRBD1	TRBV10-3	-	TRBJ1-5	TGTGCCATTGGACAGGGGCAAAACGAGCCCCAGCATTTT	CAIGQGQNEPQHF
-	TRBV30	-	TRBJ1-1	TGTGCCTGGTCTCCGGGAAGTTATTTCAACACTGAAGCTTTCTTT	CAWSPGSYFNTEAFF
-	TRBV7-2	-	TRBJ1-5	TGTGCCAGCAGCTTAGTTGGAGGAGTTCCGGCAGGGAAGCATTTT	CASSLVGGVPAGKHF
-	TRBV6-8	-	TRBJ2-3	TGTGCCACCAACACACCCACGTCTGGGGATACGCAGTATTTT	CATNTPTSGDTQYF
-	TRBV27	-	TRBJ2-5	TGTGCCAGCAGTTTATTTCGGGGACGGCAAGAGACCCAGTACTTC	CASSLFRGRQETQYF
TRBD1	TRBV5-4	few	TRBJ1-4	TGTGCCAGCAGCTTACAGGGGGCGAATGAAAAACTGTTTTTT	CASSLQGANEKLFF
-	TRBV5-1	-	TRBJ2-5	TGCGCCAGCGAAGTGGGGGGCCTCCAAGAGACCCAGTACTTC	CASEVGGLQETQYF